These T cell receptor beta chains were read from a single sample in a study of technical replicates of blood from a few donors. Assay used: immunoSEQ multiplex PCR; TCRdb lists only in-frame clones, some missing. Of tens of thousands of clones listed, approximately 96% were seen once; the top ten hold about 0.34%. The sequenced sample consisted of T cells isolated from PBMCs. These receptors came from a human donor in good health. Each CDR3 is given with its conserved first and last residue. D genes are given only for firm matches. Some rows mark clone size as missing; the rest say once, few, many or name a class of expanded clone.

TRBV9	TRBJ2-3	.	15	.	TGTGCCAGCAGCGTAGCTAGGACATTCACAGATACGCAGTATTTT	CASSVARTFTDTQYF
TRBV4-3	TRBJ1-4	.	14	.	TGCGCCAGCAGCCCCAGGACAGCAGGAGAAAAACTGTTTTTT	CASSPRTAGEKLFF
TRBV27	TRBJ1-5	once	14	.	TGTGCCAGCAGTAGCCGACAGTACAATCAGCCCCAGCATTTT	CASSSRQYNQPQHF
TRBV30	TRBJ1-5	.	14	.	TGTGCCTGGAGTGTGGGGGGGGACAATCAGCCCCAGCATTTT	CAWSVGGDNQPQHF
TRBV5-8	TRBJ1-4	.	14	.	TGTGCCAGCAGCTTGTCGGGGGGCCGTGAAAAACTGTTTTTT	CASSLSGGREKLFF
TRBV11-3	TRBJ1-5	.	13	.	TGTGCCAGCAGCTTAGTACCAGGTCAGCCCCAGCATTTT	CASSLVPGQPQHF
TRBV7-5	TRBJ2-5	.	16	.	TGTGCCAGAAGCCTAGCAGGCCGGACAACGAAAGAGACCCAGTACTTC	CARSLAGRTTKETQYF
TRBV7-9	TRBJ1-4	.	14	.	TGTGCCTATGCCGGGGGGGCGTATTACGAAAAACTGTTTTTT	CAYAGGAYYEKLFF
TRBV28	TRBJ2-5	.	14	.	TGTGCCAGCAGTTTAGCATCCAGAATAGAGACCCAGTACTTC	CASSLASRIETQYF
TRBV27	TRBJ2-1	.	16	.	TGTGCCAGCTGGACAATTGTGGGTAGCTCCTACAATGAGCAGTTCTTC	CASWTIVGSSYNEQFF
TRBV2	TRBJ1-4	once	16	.	TGTGCCAGCAGAGCTAATCAGGGGTCGACTAATGAAAAACTGTTTTTT	CASRANQGSTNEKLFF
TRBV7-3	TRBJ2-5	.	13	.	TGTGCCAGCAGCCGCGGAGTTCAAGAGACCCAGTACTTC	CASSRGVQETQYF
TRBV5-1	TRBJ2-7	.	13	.	TGCGCCAGCAGCTTCAGGGGGGCCTACGAGCAGTACTTC	CASSFRGAYEQYF
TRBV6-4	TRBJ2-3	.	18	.	TGTGCCAGCAGTGACCAGATCAGCGGTACGGTCATCACAGATACGCAGTATTTT	CASSDQISGTVITDTQYF
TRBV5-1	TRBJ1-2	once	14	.	TGCGCCAGCAGCTCGGGACTCCGGGCGGGGGGCTACACCTTC	CASSSGLRAGGYTF
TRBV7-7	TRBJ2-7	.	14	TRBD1	TGTGCCAGCAGCCCTAGACAGGGGTCGGGCGAGCAGTACTTC	CASSPRQGSGEQYF
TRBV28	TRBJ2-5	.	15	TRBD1	TGTGCCAGCAGTCCTCCGGGACAGGCTGAAGAGACCCAGTACTTC	CASSPPGQAEETQYF
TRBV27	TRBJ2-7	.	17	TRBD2	TGTGCCAGCAGTCAACCAGGACTAGCGGGAGGCGCCTACGAGCAGTACTTC	CASSQPGLAGGAYEQYF
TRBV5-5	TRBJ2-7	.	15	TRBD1	TGTGCCAGCAGACGTGACAGGGGTCCTCTAAACGAGCAGTACTTC	CASRRDRGPLNEQYF
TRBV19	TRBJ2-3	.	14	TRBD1	TGTGCCAGTAAAACAGGGGGCCTCACAGATACGCAGTATTTT	CASKTGGLTDTQYF
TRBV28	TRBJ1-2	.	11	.	TGTGCCAGCAGTCTCGACTATGGCTACACCTTC	CASSLDYGYTF
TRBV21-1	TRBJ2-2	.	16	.	TGTGCCAGCAGCAAGGACGGGGGGCTAGGGACCGGGGAGCTGTTTTTT	CASSKDGGLGTGELFF
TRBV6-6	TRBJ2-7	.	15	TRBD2	TGTGCCAGCAGTTACTCGACGGGGGGAGTCTACGAGCAGTACTTC	CASSYSTGGVYEQYF
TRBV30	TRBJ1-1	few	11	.	TGTGCCTGGAGAGATTCAGGGGAAGCTTTCTTT	CAWRDSGEAFF
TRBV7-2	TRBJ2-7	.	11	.	TGTGCCAGCAGCCAACTCTACGAGCAGTACTTC	CASSQLYEQYF
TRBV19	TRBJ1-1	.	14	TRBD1	TGTGCCAGTATCCGGACAGGCCGGGACACTGAAGCTTTCTTT	CASIRTGRDTEAFF
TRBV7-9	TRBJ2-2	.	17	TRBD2	TGTGCCAGCAGCCCGATGAATAGCGGGAGGAGGACCGGGGAGCTGTTTTTT	CASSPMNSGRRTGELFF
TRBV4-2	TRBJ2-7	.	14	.	TGTGCCAGCAGCCAAGATCGCGGGTACTACGAGCAGTACTTC	CASSQDRGYYEQYF
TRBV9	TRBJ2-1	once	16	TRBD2	TGTGCCAGCAGCGTGATTAGCGGGAGCAGGTACAATGAGCAGTTCTTC	CASSVISGSRYNEQFF
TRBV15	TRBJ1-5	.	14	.	TGTGCCACCAGCAGTGGGGGGGTCAATCAGCCCCAGCATTTT	CATSSGGVNQPQHF
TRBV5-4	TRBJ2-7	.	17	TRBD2	TGTGCCAGCAGCGGGACTAGCGGGAGGATGAGCTCCTACGAGCAGTACTTC	CASSGTSGRMSSYEQYF
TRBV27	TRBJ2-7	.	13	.	TGTGCCAGCAGTTTGGGTACAGGGCTCGAGCAGTACTTC	CASSLGTGLEQYF
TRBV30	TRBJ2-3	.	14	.	TGTGCCTGGAGTATTATTGGGGGGAAAGATACGCAGTATTTT	CAWSIIGGKDTQYF
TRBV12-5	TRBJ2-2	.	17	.	TGTGCTAGTGGTTTGGCAGTTGCTAGGATGAACACCGGGGAGCTGTTTTTT	CASGLAVARMNTGELFF
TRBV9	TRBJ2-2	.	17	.	TGTGCCAGCAGCGTAGACAGGCCCTTGAAGGGCACCGGGGAGCTGTTTTTT	CASSVDRPLKGTGELFF
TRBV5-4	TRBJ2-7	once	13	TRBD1	TGTGCCAGCAGCTTAAGACAGGGGGGGGAGCAGTACTTC	CASSLRQGGEQYF
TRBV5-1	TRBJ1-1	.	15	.	TGCGCCAGCTCTAGGGACTCTGATACGAACACTGAAGCTTTCTTT	CASSRDSDTNTEAFF
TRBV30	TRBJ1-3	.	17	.	TGTGCCTGGAGTAGGGGGGGTGCAGGCCTCTTTGGAAACACCATATATTTT	CAWSRGGAGLFGNTIYF
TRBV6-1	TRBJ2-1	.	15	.	TGTGCCAGCAGTGACGGGGTAGGGTCCTACAATGAGCAGTTCTTC	CASSDGVGSYNEQFF
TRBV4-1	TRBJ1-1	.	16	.	TGCGCCAGCAGCCAAGGAAGTTCCTATATGAACACTGAAGCTTTCTTT	CASSQGSSYMNTEAFF
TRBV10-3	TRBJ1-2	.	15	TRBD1	TGTGCCATCAGTGAGCCGTCGGGACAGGTTTATGGCTACACCTTC	CAISEPSGQVYGYTF
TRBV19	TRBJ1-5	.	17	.	TGTGCCAGTAGCACGGTTGGCCAGCACTATAGCAATCAGCCCCAGCATTTT	CASSTVGQHYSNQPQHF
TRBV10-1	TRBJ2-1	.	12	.	TGCGCCAGCAAGGGCGGGGATAATGAGCAGTTCTTC	CASKGGDNEQFF
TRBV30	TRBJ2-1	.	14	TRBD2	TGTGCCTGGAGACAAAGCGGGAGCTACGGTGAGCAGTTCTTC	CAWRQSGSYGEQFF
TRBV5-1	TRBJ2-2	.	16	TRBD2	TGCGCCAGCAGCTGGGAGCTAGCGGAGAACACCGGGGAGCTGTTTTTT	CASSWELAENTGELFF
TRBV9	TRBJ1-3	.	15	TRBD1	TGTGCCAGCAGCGACAGGGGATTTGCTGGAAACACCATATATTTT	CASSDRGFAGNTIYF
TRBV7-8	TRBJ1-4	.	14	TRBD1	TGTGCCAGCAGCTTAAGACAGGGCAATGAAAAACTGTTTTTT	CASSLRQGNEKLFF
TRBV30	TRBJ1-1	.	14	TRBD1	TGTGCCTGGAGTGTTACAGGGGGCCCCACTGAAGCTTTCTTT	CAWSVTGGPTEAFF
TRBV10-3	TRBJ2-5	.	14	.	TGTGCCATCAGTGATAGGACAGTTGGCGAGACCCAGTACTTC	CAISDRTVGETQYF
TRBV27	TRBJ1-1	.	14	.	TGTGCCAGCCTTCCTGGGACACTGAACACTGAAGCTTTCTTT	CASLPGTLNTEAFF